This T cell receptor beta chain is from a study of blood T cell repertoires in COVID-19. Data came from immunoSEQ multiplex PCR; TCRdb stores just in-frame clones and leaves some out. The table has 55,000 to 65,000 clones, almost 90% seen once. V dropped 1 base and J dropped 8; count of bases not matched to a gene: 10. Germline lookup yields CDR1 SGHDN and CDR2 FVKESK. The CDR3 has 16 amino acids. This clone was recorded a few times. This chain connects TRBV14 to TRBJ1-4; TRBD1 aligns across 7 bases. Sequenced sample: peripheral blood. The TCR was taken from a man aged 55 to 70 with acute or convalescent COVID-19. The CDR3 is CASSQAYRGTKEKLFF. For the CDR3, the DNA is TGTGCCAGCAGCCAAGCTTACAGGGGTACGAAAGAAAAACTGTTTTTT.